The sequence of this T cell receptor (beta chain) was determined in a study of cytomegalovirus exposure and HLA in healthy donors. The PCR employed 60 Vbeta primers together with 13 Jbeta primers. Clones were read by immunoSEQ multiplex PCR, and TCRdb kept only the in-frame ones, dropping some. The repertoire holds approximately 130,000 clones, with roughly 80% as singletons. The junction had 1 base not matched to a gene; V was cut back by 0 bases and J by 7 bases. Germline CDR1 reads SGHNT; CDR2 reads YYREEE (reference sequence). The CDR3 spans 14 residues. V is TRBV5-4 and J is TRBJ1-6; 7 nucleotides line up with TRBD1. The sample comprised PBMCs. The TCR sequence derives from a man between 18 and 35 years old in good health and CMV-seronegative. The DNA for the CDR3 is TGTGCCAGCAGCTTGGACAGGGGAAATTCACCCCTCCACTTT. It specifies CASSLDRGNSPLHF.